The T cell receptor (beta chain) under discussion was sequenced for a study of response to subunit inactivated influenza vaccine. The length of the CDR3 is 14 residues. Germline CDR1 and CDR2: KGHDR and SFDVKD. Trimming stripped 6 bases from V and 6 bases from J, with 14 bases between. Comment on this clonotype: No antigen is known for it.

Findings of the study overall: Researchers suggested that each seasonal influenza vaccination recruits few new T cells.

One entry per CDR3 protein, called by TCRdb with MiXCR from the RT-PCR reads. The sample contains roughly 500,000 distinct CDR3 sequences, approximately 24% of which appear only once. The TCR was taken from a man between 45 and 60 years old who received an inactivated influenza vaccine. The sequencing used CD4+ T cells sorted from PBMCs, collected about 5 days after vaccination. This rearrangement joins TRBV24-1 to TRBJ2-1; D is ambiguous. The CDR3 is CATSFASPSNEQFF. CDR3 DNA: TGTGCCACCAGTTTCGCTTCCCCATCCAATGAGCAGTTCTTC.